The 32 T cell receptor beta chains below all came from one sample that was sequenced in a study of blood T cell repertoires in COVID-19. TCRdb's table, derived via immunoSEQ multiplex PCR, lists solely in-frame clones and lacks some. The profile shows some 260,000 clones, roughly 86% of them singletons. The sample taken for sequencing was peripheral blood. These receptors came from a human donor in a cohort sampled during active COVID-19.

CDR3 sequence (DNA): TGTGCCAGCAGCGCCACAGGGGGCCCTGGAAACACCATATATTTT. This gives the protein CASSATGGPGNTIYF. V and J are TRBV9 and TRBJ1-3; 9 bases map to TRBD1. The length of the CDR3 is 15 residues. Germline trimming cut 3 bases from V and 2 bases from J; bases unmatched to any gene: 3. CDR1 and CDR2 from the germline V gene are SGDLS and YYNGEE.

The chain uses TRBV12-5 and TRBJ2-4; 8 nucleotides match TRBD1. The V and J ends lost 7 bases and 3 bases, in that order; junction bases with no gene match: 5. Germline CDR1 is LGHNT and CDR2 is FRNRAP. The CDR3 length is 14 residues. CDR3 in amino acids: CASEADRDKNIQYF. The CDR3, as DNA: TGTGCTAGTGAAGCGGACAGGGACAAAAACATTCAGTACTTC.

V usage is TRBV7-2 and J usage is TRBJ2-7; TRBD1 aligns across 12 bases. V shed 4 bases and J 6 bases; nucleotides not matched to a gene: 16. CDR1 and CDR2 (germline): SGHTA, FQGNSA. The CDR3 has 18 amino acids. The CDR3 reads CASSSPGTGGFVRTEQYF. The CDR3 DNA is TGTGCCAGCAGCTCCCCGGGGACAGGGGGCTTCGTTCGTACCGAGCAGTACTTC.

The chain joins TRBV28 to TRBJ2-3; D may be TRBD1 (6 bases). The CDR3 is made up of 16 amino acids. Germline CDR1 reads MDHEN; CDR2 reads SYDVKM. Trimming left V 6 bases short and J 5 bases short, with 21 bases between. The CDR3 is CASSSSGQGRVDTQYF. In nucleotides, the CDR3 is TGTGCCAGCAGCTCCTCGGGGCAGGGGCGCGTAGATACGCAGTATTTT.

This rearrangement joins TRBV28 to TRBJ1-4; 10 nucleotides align to TRBD1. Germline V gene data show CDR1 as MDHEN and CDR2 as SYDVKM. Trimming took 3 bases from V and 8 from J; bases not matched to a gene: 9. This CDR3 spans 16 amino acids. The CDR3 coding sequence is TGTGCCAGCAGTTTCCAGACAGGGGGCTTCGGAGAAAAACTGTTTTTT. It translates to CASSFQTGGFGEKLFF.

This chain uses TRBV24-1 with TRBJ2-1; 7 bases are a match to TRBD1. This CDR3 spans 16 amino acids. V was pared by 4 bases and J by 4 bases, with 9 bases of the junction left unmatched. CDR1 is KGHDR, CDR2 SFDVKD, per germline. The CDR3 here is CATSETGQRPYNEQFF. CDR3 DNA: TGTGCCACCAGTGAGACGGGACAGCGGCCTTACAATGAGCAGTTCTTC.

This chain connects TRBV25-1 to TRBJ1-6; D remains unclear. The CDR3 contains 16 residues. Looked up from germline, CDR1 is MGHDK and CDR2 is SYGVNS. Between the trimmed V and J ends, which lost 4 bases and 2 bases, there was a span of 12 bases. The CDR3 sequence: CASSGETGTYNSPLHF. The CDR3 region has the DNA TGTGCCAGCAGTGGCGAGACTGGCACCTATAATTCACCCCTCCACTTT.

The V gene is TRBV2, the J gene TRBJ1-1; D possibly corresponds to TRBD1 (6 bases). This CDR3 is built from 14 residues. Between the trimmed V and J ends, which lost 7 bases and 1 base, there was a span of 13 bases. Germline V gene data show CDR1 as SNHLY and CDR2 as FYNNEI. The CDR3 nucleotides read TGTGCCAGCACCCCACAGGGAAAGAACACTGAAGCTTTCTTT. Protein product: CASTPQGKNTEAFF.

This chain joins TRBV6-6 and TRBJ1-1; 7 positions match TRBD1. Germline CDR1 and CDR2: MNHNY and SVGAGI (reference sequence). The CDR3 length is 15 residues. The V segment lost 5 bases and the J segment 0 bases; nucleotides outside the gene matches: 6. CDR3 sequence reads: CASSPPGQMNTEAFF. The DNA of the CDR3 is TGTGCCAGCAGTCCACCGGGACAGATGAACACTGAAGCTTTCTTT.

The chain combines TRBV6-1 with TRBJ1-6, with 8 bases lining up with TRBD1. Looked up from germline, CDR1 is MNHNS and CDR2 is SASEGT. The length of the CDR3 is 14 residues. Trimming at V came to 1 base and at J to 8 bases, leaving 1 base not matched to a gene. CDR3 sequence: CASSEVDRDSPLHF. DNA of the CDR3: TGTGCCAGCAGTGAAGTGGACAGGGATTCACCCCTCCACTTT.

V is TRBV4-3 and J is TRBJ2-5, with TRBD1 matching 8 bases. V shed 4 bases, J shed 5 bases, and the junction held 6 bases outside the gene matches. This CDR3 contains 14 residues. Germline-derived CDR1 and CDR2 are LGHNA and YSLEER. The CDR3 bases are TGCGCCAGCAGCCCAGACAGGGGATGGGAGACCCAGTACTTC. It specifies CASSPDRGWETQYF.

V gene TRBV19 combines with J gene TRBJ2-7, with 8 bases aligning to TRBD2. The V segment lost 1 base and the J segment 2 bases; nucleotides outside the gene matches: 7. The germline CDR1 and CDR2 sequences are LNHDA and SQIVND (reference sequence). This CDR3 has 16 residues. This CDR3 reads CASSIGGGGGTYEQYF. DNA of the CDR3: TGTGCCAGTAGTATAGGTGGCGGCGGGGGGACCTACGAGCAGTACTTC.

This sequence joins TRBV5-6 and TRBJ2-2, with 7 positions matching TRBD2. The CDR3 sequence is 13 residues long. J was trimmed by 6 bases and V by 5 bases; bases with no gene match: 4. Germline-derived CDR1 and CDR2 are SGHDT and YYEEEE. Here the CDR3 DNA reads TGTGCCAGCAGACGGACTAGATCCGGGGAGCTGTTTTTT. Amino acids: CASRRTRSGELFF.

V gene TRBV7-9 combines with J gene TRBJ2-1; 7 bases align to TRBD2. After removal of 5 bases from V and 0 bases from J, the junction contained 13 bases not matched to a gene. The CDR3 has 18 amino acids. Germline CDR1 reads SEHNR; CDR2 reads FQNEAQ (reference sequence). The DNA for the CDR3 is TGTGCCAGCAGCCCGGCGGCGGCTAGCGGATTCTCCTACAATGAGCAGTTCTTC. Translated: CASSPAAASGFSYNEQFF.

The V call is TRBV18, the J call TRBJ1-1, with 9 bases fitting TRBD1. With V trimmed by 4 bases and J by 3 bases, 3 bases remained unmatched. CDR3 length: 14 amino acids. The germline V gene has CDR1 KGHSH and CDR2 LQKENI. The CDR3 sequence is CASSRTGDDTEAFF. In DNA, the CDR3 is TGTGCCAGCTCACGGACAGGGGATGACACTGAAGCTTTCTTT.

The CDR3 sequence is CASSLVGQGGDYGYTF. CDR3 DNA sequence: TGTGCCAGCAGCTTAGTGGGACAGGGGGGAGACTATGGCTACACCTTC. The J gene is TRBJ1-2, the V gene TRBV11-2; TRBD1 agrees at 11 bases. V was pared by 1 base and J by 3 bases, with 4 bases of the junction left unmatched. CDR3 length: 16 amino acids. Germline lookup yields CDR1 SGHAT and CDR2 FQNNGV.

The CDR3 here is CASSVAQTGGYTEAFF. In DNA form, the CDR3 reads TGTGCCAGCAGCGTAGCCCAGACAGGGGGATACACTGAAGCTTTCTTT. J is TRBJ1-1 and V is TRBV9; the match to TRBD1 covers 9 bases. This CDR3 region has 16 residues. The J segment lost 3 bases and the V segment lost 0 bases, leaving 6 bases of the junction unmatched. CDR1 is SGDLS, CDR2 YYNGEE, per germline.

V usage is TRBV7-9 and J usage is TRBJ1-4; the match to TRBD1 covers 7 bases. V shed 0 bases and J 8 bases; nucleotides not matched to a gene: 3. The CDR3 consists of 14 residues. Per the germline V gene, CDR1 is SEHNR and CDR2 is FQNEAQ (reference sequence). This chain's CDR3 is CASSLAGGKEKLFF. The CDR3 DNA sequence: TGTGCCAGCAGCTTAGCAGGGGGCAAAGAAAAACTGTTTTTT.

DNA of the CDR3: TGTGCCAGTAGTATTGAGGAAGGGGGTCTCAATCAGCCCCAGCATTTT. Translated: CASSIEEGGLNQPQHF. This chain joins TRBV19 and TRBJ1-5; maybe TRBD1 (6 bases). Germline CDR1 and CDR2: LNHDA and SQIVND (reference sequence). The CDR3 has 16 residues. V gave up 3 bases and J gave up 3 bases, with 15 bases separating them.

This chain connects TRBV25-1 to TRBJ2-7; 7 bases match TRBD2. The CDR3 is 15 amino acids. Trimming at V came to 5 bases and at J to 3 bases, leaving 10 bases not matched to a gene. Per the germline V gene, CDR1 is MGHDK and CDR2 is SYGVNS. This chain's CDR3 is CASSSRLAEVYEQYF. The DNA of the CDR3 is TGTGCCAGCAGTTCCCGCCTAGCGGAGGTCTACGAGCAGTACTTC.

This chain connects TRBV15 to TRBJ2-7; D may be TRBD2 (7 bases). The CDR3 is made up of 14 amino acids. Germline CDR1 and CDR2: LNHNV and YYDKDF (reference sequence). Trimming took off 5 bases at V and 1 base at J, with 12 bases between the two ends. CDR3 bases: TGTGCCACCAGCGGAGGGGGGGAATCCTACGAGCAGTACTTC. Translated: CATSGGGESYEQYF.

The chain recombines TRBV5-4 with TRBJ2-7, with 8 bases lining up with TRBD1. Germline CDR1 reads SGHNT; CDR2 reads YYREEE (reference sequence). J lost 6 bases, V lost 3 bases, and 8 bases had no gene match. This CDR3 region has 14 residues. The CDR3 nucleotides read TGTGCCAGCAGCTCCCGACAGGGGCTGGCCGAGCAGTACTTC. It is translated as CASSSRQGLAEQYF.

The gene calls are TRBV24-1 and TRBJ2-7; perhaps TRBD1 as D (5 bases). Germline loops: CDR1 KGHDR, CDR2 SFDVKD. The CDR3 sequence is 15 residues long. Trimming took off 4 bases at V and 2 bases at J, with 14 bases between the two ends. Written as DNA, the CDR3 is TGTGCCACCAGTGAGCCGGGTAAGGGGACCTACGAGCAGTACTTC. Residues: CATSEPGKGTYEQYF.

V usage is TRBV28 and J usage is TRBJ1-6; 7 positions agree with TRBD1. J lost 8 bases, V lost 3 bases, and 7 bases had no gene match. Germline V CDR1 and CDR2: MDHEN, SYDVKM. This CDR3 comprises 15 residues. The CDR3 region is CASSFFRDRDSPLHF. CDR3 in DNA: TGTGCCAGCAGTTTCTTCCGAGACAGGGATTCACCCCTCCACTTT.

The J gene is TRBJ1-5, the V gene TRBV6-2 or TRBV6-3; no clear D. Germline CDR1 reads MNHEY; CDR2 reads SVGEGT. V lost 1 base to trimming and J lost 0 bases, with 7 bases between them. The CDR3 totals 15 residues. CDR3 nucleotide sequence: TGTGCCAGCAGTTACTACGGAGATAGCAATCAGCCCCAGCATTTT. Protein product: CASSYYGDSNQPQHF.

The V gene is TRBV30, the J gene TRBJ2-7; D is unresolved. Looked up from germline, CDR1 is GTSNPN and CDR2 is SVGIG (reference sequence). V was pared by 2 bases and J by 2 bases, with 13 bases between. The CDR3 length is 14 residues. The CDR3 protein is CAWSRNSIAYEQYF. The CDR3 region has the DNA TGTGCCTGGAGTCGGAATAGCATAGCCTACGAGCAGTACTTC.

The chain links TRBV11-2 to TRBJ2-3; D perhaps matches TRBD2 (5 bases). This CDR3 has 13 residues. V was pared by 1 base and J by 4 bases, with 6 bases between. CDR1 and CDR2 (germline): SGHAT, FQNNGV. This CDR3 reads CASSLGGPDTQYF. CDR3 nucleotide sequence: TGTGCCAGCAGCTTAGGAGGGCCAGATACGCAGTATTTT.

This rearrangement joins TRBV27 to TRBJ2-5, with TRBD2 matching over 8 bases. The CDR3 contains 16 residues. J gave up 2 bases and V 6 bases, and 11 bases lay outside the gene matches. CDR1 and CDR2 from the germline V gene are MNHEY and SMNVEV (reference sequence). DNA of the CDR3: TGTGCCAGCAGCCGCAAGCGGGGGAAGCTACAAGAGACCCAGTACTTC. Translated: CASSRKRGKLQETQYF.

This chain links TRBV29-1 with TRBJ2-7, with 8 bases fitting TRBD2. The CDR3 loop spans 13 amino acids. V dropped 5 bases and J dropped 2; count of bases not matched to a gene: 5. The germline V gene has CDR1 SQVTM and CDR2 ANQGSEA. The chain's CDR3 is CSVLAGGPYEQYF. For the CDR3, the DNA is TGCAGCGTTCTGGCGGGGGGCCCCTACGAGCAGTACTTC.

The chain joins TRBV18 to TRBJ2-1, with 9 positions matching TRBD1. Unmatched junction bases numbered 8, after V lost 3 bases and J lost 8 bases. The CDR3 contains 15 residues. CDR1 and CDR2 from the germline V gene are KGHSH and LQKENI. The CDR3 sequence: CASSPGTGRVDEQFF. The DNA of the CDR3 is TGTGCCAGCTCACCGGGGACAGGGAGGGTCGATGAGCAGTTCTTC.

Notes on this clone: The sample carries other DNA sequences with the same CDR3. This chain uses TRBV9 with TRBJ1-2; 8 bases line up with TRBD1. The J segment lost 4 bases and the V segment lost 3 bases, leaving 11 bases of the junction unmatched. CDR1 is SGDLS and CDR2 is YYNGEE in the germline V gene. This CDR3 spans 16 amino acids. The CDR3 loop reads CASSARGQGGSYGYTF. In DNA, the CDR3 is TGTGCCAGCAGCGCCCGCGGACAGGGCGGAAGCTATGGCTACACCTTC. Looking up the rest from reference TRBV9 and TRBJ1-2 gives the full variable domain: DSGVTQTPKHLITATGQRVTLRCSPRSGDLSVYWYQQSLDQGLQFLIQYYNGEERAKGNILERFSAQQFPDLHSELNLSSLELGDSALYFCASSARGQGGSYGYTFGSGTRLTVV.

This clone was detected once. The chain couples TRBV6-2 or TRBV6-3 to TRBJ1-1; no firm D call. Per the germline V gene, CDR1 is MNHEY and CDR2 is SVGEGT. V lost 2 bases and J 1 base, leaving 14 bases between the germline ends. The CDR3 contains 16 residues. The CDR3 DNA sequence: TGTGCCAGCAGTTACAGTGGGAGGCGGAGGAACACTGAAGCTTTCTTT. Translating gives CASSYSGRRRNTEAFF.